This TCR beta chain was sequenced in a study of shared clonotypes between healthy human individuals. Across the study: CD8 memory received one plate per donor, CD8 naive two, CD4 memory three and CD4 naive three.

Profiled with immunoSEQ multiplex PCR; TCRdb holds only in-frame clones, not every one. The sample lists over a million clones, around 95% occurring once. Sequences were obtained from naive CD4+ T cells sorted from blood. As for subset: CD45RA+ positively selected. The origin of this receptor is a man aged 30 to 39 in good health.

The CDR3 reads CASSSIGTSRDPLYSNQPQHF. CDR3 nucleotides: TGTGCCAGCAGCTCGATCGGGACGTCCAGGGACCCCCTCTATAGCAATCAGCCCCAGCATTTT. The chain uses TRBV7-6 and TRBJ1-5; weak D call: TRBD1 (5 bases). V was cut by 4 bases and J by 0 bases, with 28 bases left in between. CDR3 length equals 21 residues. Germline V gene data show CDR1 as SGHVS and CDR2 as FNYEAQ.